This passage covers 25 T cell receptor beta chains from one sample sequenced in a study of Ad26.COV2.S vaccination and SARS-CoV-2 variants. Libraries were prepared by immunoSEQ multiplex PCR; TCRdb keeps only in-frame clonotypes and omits some of them. The repertoire holds 510,000 or so clones, with 87% as singletons. The treatment here: some 20 received Ad26.COV2.S at low or high dose, single or two shots; roughly five received placebo; per-sample allocation not given. Repertoires come from day 63 after the first vaccine or placebo injection. Specimen: peripheral blood, collected in a trial of Ad26.COV2.S vaccine versus placebo. These TCRs come from a person aged 18-60 years who received the Ad26.COV2.S COVID-19 vaccine or a placebo.

The chain couples TRBV3-1 (or the pseudogene TRBV3-2) to TRBJ1-3, with TRBD1 as a possible D gene (5 bases). The CDR3 runs 15 residues. Germline V lookup: CDR1 LGHDT, CDR2 YNNKEL (reference sequence). V lost 1 base and J 1 base, leaving 8 bases between the germline ends. CDR3 coding DNA: TGTGCCAGCAGCCAAGCCTCAGGGTCTGGAAACACCATATATTTT. Its protein is CASSQASGSGNTIYF.

V is TRBV27 and J is TRBJ1-4; D is uncertain. Germline-derived CDR1 and CDR2 are MNHEY and SMNVEV (reference sequence). The germline V and J ends were trimmed by 3 bases and 6 bases, with 14 bases remaining between them. The CDR3 is made up of 15 amino acids. The CDR3 DNA follows: TGTGCCAGCAGTTTCTTATCGGGCAGCTATGAAAAACTGTTTTTT. It is translated as CASSFLSGSYEKLFF.

The chain couples TRBV6-2 or TRBV6-3 to TRBJ2-1; 7 positions match TRBD2. From germline, CDR1 is MNHEY and CDR2 SVGEGT. The V and J ends lost 4 bases and 2 bases, in that order; junction bases with no gene match: 2. The CDR3 contains 14 residues. The CDR3: CASSWEGPYNEQFF. CDR3 in DNA: TGTGCCAGCAGTTGGGAGGGCCCCTACAATGAGCAGTTCTTC.

The rearrangement links TRBV21-1 to TRBJ2-3. TRBV21-1 is listed as a pseudogene. The CDR3 covers 14 residues. The DNA of the CDR3 is TGTGCCAGCAGCAAACGTGCTAGCACAGATACGCAGTATTTT. It encodes CASSKRASTDTQYF.

This clone was observed a single time. The V call is TRBV5-1, the J call TRBJ2-1; 14 nucleotides line up with TRBD2. The V segment lost 5 bases and the J segment 8 bases; nucleotides outside the gene matches: 15. Germline CDR1 SGHRS, CDR2 YFSETQ. There are 18 residues in the CDR3. The CDR3 DNA reads as TGCGCCAGCAGTTCTGGACTAGCGGGAGGTAACCTGTACGATGAGCAGTTCTTC. Residues: CASSSGLAGGNLYDEQFF.

The CDR3 is CASSRRGLAGYDSYNEQFF. The CDR3 DNA reads as TGTGCCAGCTCACGCCGCGGACTAGCGGGATATGACTCCTACAATGAGCAGTTCTTC. The chain recombines TRBV18 with TRBJ2-1; 12 bases fit TRBD2. Losses at the gene ends were 4 bases for V and 0 bases for J; bases not matched to a gene: 10. Per the germline V gene, CDR1 is KGHSH and CDR2 is LQKENI. The CDR3 runs 19 residues.

This chain links TRBV29-1 with TRBJ1-1; perhaps TRBD1 as D (5 bases). Germline assignment: CDR1 SQVTM and CDR2 ANQGSEA. With 7 bases removed from V and 5 bases from J, the gap between germline ends came to 20 bases. This CDR3 comprises 14 residues. The chain's CDR3 is CSATEYPGETEAFF. The CDR3, as DNA: TGCAGCGCCACGGAATATCCGGGGGAGACTGAAGCTTTCTTT.

The rearrangement joins TRBV9 to TRBJ2-7; 8 nucleotides line up with TRBD2. With 4 bases clipped from V and 5 bases from J, the junction kept 8 bases outside the gene matches. Germline V gives CDR1 SGDLS, CDR2 YYNGEE. The CDR3 consists of 14 residues. The CDR3 region is CASSPREGRHEQYF. CDR3 nucleotides: TGTGCCAGCAGCCCACGGGAGGGAAGGCACGAGCAGTACTTC.

The CDR3 nucleotides are TGTGCCAGCAGCTCCTATGACAGGGGAGCGGGGCCTGAAGCTTTCTTT. This codes for CASSSYDRGAGPEAFF. V usage is TRBV5-6 and J usage is TRBJ1-1; TRBD1 matches at 8 bases. Germline V gene lookup returns CDR1 SGHDT and CDR2 YYEEEE. The length of the CDR3 is 16 residues. The ends lost 3 bases at V and 6 bases at J; junction bases unmatched: 13.

The chain links TRBV9 to TRBJ1-4; TRBD1 agrees at 10 bases. Unmatched junction bases numbered 3, after V lost 2 bases and J lost 8 bases. Germline assignment: CDR1 SGDLS and CDR2 YYNGEE. CDR3 length equals 14 residues. The CDR3 loop reads CASSVRDRGEKLFF. CDR3 DNA sequence: TGTGCCAGCAGCGTCCGGGACAGGGGAGAAAAACTGTTTTTT.

The genes are TRBV5-1 and TRBJ1-1; maybe TRBD1 (5 bases). This CDR3 has 16 residues. Between the trimmed V and J ends, which lost 5 bases and 1 base, there was a span of 18 bases. In germline, CDR1 is SGHRS, CDR2 YFSETQ. The CDR3 sequence is CASRLGVSLRNTEAFF. DNA of the CDR3: TGCGCCAGCAGATTAGGGGTTTCGTTAAGGAACACTGAAGCTTTCTTT.

CDR3 sequence (DNA): TGTGCCAGCAGCTTGGGCGGGAGGGCAGGAGAGACCCAGTACTTC. Residues: CASSLGGRAGETQYF. The chain couples TRBV7-7 to TRBJ2-5, with TRBD2 matching over 9 bases. Germline V gene lookup returns CDR1 SSHAT and CDR2 FNYEAQ (reference sequence). Trimming cost V 3 bases and J 4 bases; bases outside gene matches: 6. The CDR3 length is 15 residues.

This clone was seen once. The V and J genes are TRBV5-4 and TRBJ2-5; D could derive from TRBD1 or TRBD2 (6 bases each). V was clipped by 2 bases and J by 4 bases, with 12 bases between them. The germline gives CDR1 SGHNT, CDR2 YYREEE (reference sequence). This CDR3 contains 14 residues. In DNA form, the CDR3 reads TGTGCCAGCAGCTTCGTTGGAGGGGGAGAGACCCAGTACTTC. As protein: CASSFVGGGETQYF.

The CDR3 protein is CASNTGKTEAFF. The CDR3 bases are TGTGCCAGCAACACAGGGAAGACTGAAGCTTTCTTT. This rearrangement joins TRBV6-6 to TRBJ1-1, with a possible D match to TRBD1 (6 bases). From germline, CDR1 is MNHNY and CDR2 SVGAGI (reference sequence). The ends were cut back, 7 bases at V and 5 bases at J, with 11 bases in the middle. The CDR3 runs to 12 residues.

This chain links TRBV28 with TRBJ1-4; a possible D gene is TRBD1 (5 bases). The germline V gene encodes CDR1 MDHEN and CDR2 SYDVKM. Between the trimmed V and J ends, which lost 2 bases and 2 bases, there was a span of 15 bases. The CDR3 loop spans 17 amino acids. CDR3 in DNA: TGTGCCAGCAGTTTAATCCAGGGCCCTCGGACTAATGAAAAACTGTTTTTT. Protein: CASSLIQGPRTNEKLFF.

This clone occurred once. The J gene is TRBJ1-1, the V gene TRBV7-2; D is possibly TRBD1 (5 bases). The CDR3 is made up of 17 amino acids. From germline, CDR1 is SGHTA and CDR2 FQGNSA. Trimming left V 1 base short and J 1 base short, with 16 bases between. CDR3 sequence reads: CASSLVGVGHTNTEAFF. The DNA of the CDR3 is TGTGCCAGCAGCTTAGTTGGGGTAGGACATACGAACACTGAAGCTTTCTTT.

The chain couples TRBV6-5 to TRBJ2-1; D gene ambiguous. This CDR3 is 12 amino acids long. CDR1 MNHEY and CDR2 SVGAGI come from the germline V gene. The germline V and J ends were trimmed by 8 bases and 4 bases, with 9 bases remaining between them. CDR3: CASHTGYNEQFF. The CDR3, as DNA: TGTGCCAGCCATACCGGGTACAATGAGCAGTTCTTC.

This chain links TRBV5-1 with TRBJ1-3; perhaps TRBD1 as D (6 bases). The CDR3 has 13 amino acids. Per the germline V gene, CDR1 is SGHRS and CDR2 is YFSETQ. Trimming stripped 6 bases from V and 2 bases from J, with 9 bases between. The CDR3 DNA reads as TGCGCCAGCACCCAGGGGACTGGAAACACCATATATTTT. Encoded protein: CASTQGTGNTIYF.

The chain employs TRBV23-1 and TRBJ2-7; D not certain. TRBV23-1 is placed among ORFs of uncertain function. V dropped 4 bases and J dropped 4 bases, with 17 bases sitting between them. The length of the CDR3 is 15 residues. CDR3 residues: CASSRANDCSYEQYF. The DNA of the CDR3 is TGCGCCAGCAGTCGAGCAAACGACTGTTCTTACGAGCAGTACTTC.

The V and J genes are TRBV24-1 and TRBJ2-1; 9 bases line up with TRBD2. This CDR3 region has 15 residues. Germline loops: CDR1 KGHDR, CDR2 SFDVKD. With 6 bases clipped from V and 1 base from J, the junction kept 3 bases outside the gene matches. The CDR3 loop is CATSTSGLSYNEQFF. CDR3 DNA: TGTGCCACCAGTACTAGCGGGCTGTCCTACAATGAGCAGTTCTTC.

The chain is built from TRBV9 and TRBJ2-5; 9 nucleotides align to TRBD2. Trimming cost V 4 bases and J 5 bases; bases outside gene matches: 3. This CDR3 region has 13 residues. CDR1 and CDR2 from the germline V gene are SGDLS and YYNGEE. The CDR3 DNA is TGTGCCAGCAGCTTCAGCGGGAGGGAGACCCAGTACTTC. It specifies CASSFSGRETQYF.

The chain has TRBV4-3 and TRBJ2-7; 7 nucleotides line up with TRBD1. With 0 bases clipped from V and 2 bases from J, the junction kept 4 bases outside the gene matches. The length of the CDR3 is 15 residues. Germline-derived CDR1 and CDR2 are LGHNA and YSLEER. As DNA, the CDR3 is TGCGCCAGCAGCCAAGATCAGGGGGTGGCCTACGAGCAGTACTTC. It encodes CASSQDQGVAYEQYF.

There are a few counts of this clone. The V gene is TRBV30, the J gene TRBJ1-1; D not certain. CDR1 is GTSNPN, CDR2 SVGIG, per germline (reference sequence). The CDR3 spans 13 residues. Trimming stripped 3 bases from V and 5 bases from J, with 13 bases between. DNA of the CDR3: TGTGCCTGGAGGGGGTCCCGCGGGACTGAAGCTTTCTTT. It encodes CAWRGSRGTEAFF.

This clone was detected a few times. The V gene is TRBV6-6, the J gene TRBJ2-7; TRBD2 might be the D (5 bases). Germline CDR1 MNHNY, CDR2 SVGAGI (reference sequence). The CDR3 runs 13 residues. Between the trimmed V and J ends, which lost 4 bases and 3 bases, there was a span of 10 bases. The CDR3 region is CASSSPRDYEQYF. In DNA form, the CDR3 reads TGTGCCAGCAGTTCCCCCCGGGACTACGAGCAGTACTTC.

The V gene is TRBV9, the J gene TRBJ2-3, with 10 bases fitting TRBD2. Trimming cost V 1 base and J 6 bases; bases outside gene matches: 5. The CDR3 totals 15 residues. The germline CDR1 and CDR2 sequences are SGDLS and YYNGEE. The CDR3 loop reads CASSVSSGRGDTQYF. Here the CDR3 DNA reads TGTGCCAGCAGCGTATCTAGCGGGAGAGGGGATACGCAGTATTTT.